Presented here are 2 T cell receptor beta chains from one specimen sequenced in a study of vaccination effects on CD4 cells after COVID-19. These TCRs are of unknown antigen specificity. The assay was immunoSEQ multiplex PCR, and TCRdb's table has in-frame clones only and misses some. This sample carries about 48,000 clones, about 70% of them seen once, and the ten largest clones take approximately 16%. Before sequencing took place, the ViraFEST assay used viral peptide pools to expand antigen-specific CD4+ T cells. Cultured cells yielded isolated CD4+ T cells after 10 days. Participants were given two doses of BNT162b2 or mRNA-1273 vaccine. Source: CD4+ T cells from PBMCs cultured with HCoV-OC43 spike peptides, taken after COVID-19 vaccination. Described subset: HCoV-OC43 spike overlapping peptide pool stimulation. Receptor source: a human donor who received a COVID-19 vaccine.

This chain links TRBV3-1 (or the pseudogene TRBV3-2) with TRBJ1-2, with 10 positions matching TRBD1. Losses at the gene ends were 0 bases for V and 8 bases for J; bases not matched to a gene: 9. CDR3 length: 16 residues. Germline V gene data show CDR1 as LGHDT and CDR2 as YNNKEL (reference sequence). Written as DNA, the CDR3 is TGTGCCAGCAGCCAAGAGTGGGACAGGGGAAGAGGAGGCTACACCTTC. It is translated as CASSQEWDRGRGGYTF.

This rearrangement joins TRBV10-2 to TRBJ2-2, with D possibly matching TRBD1 (5 bases). This CDR3 comprises 14 residues. The V gene lost 4 bases and the J gene lost 6 bases, with 12 bases spanning the gap. CDR1 is WSHSY, CDR2 SAAADI, per germline. CDR3 amino acids: CASSGQGRAGELFF. Here the CDR3 DNA reads TGCGCCAGCAGTGGCCAGGGTAGGGCCGGGGAGCTGTTTTTT.